Shown below are 27 T cell receptor beta chains from a single sample sequenced in a study of T cell clonotyping in hematopoietic cell transplantation. Measured with immunoSEQ multiplex PCR; TCRdb has only the in-frame clones, and not every one. The sample records more than 40,000 clones, less than 85% being singletons. The time point here: recipient sample about 28 days before transplant, after cytoreduction. This material consisted of peripheral blood mononuclear cells, taken before stem cell transplant. These receptors originate from a man aged 60-69 years with acute myeloid leukemia. Some clones in this sample may be carry-over from other donors' samples.

The chain recombines TRBV4-2 with TRBJ2-1; weak D call: TRBD1 (5 bases). CDR1 LGHNA and CDR2 YNFKEQ come from the germline V gene. V was pared by 0 bases and J by 5 bases, with 8 bases between. The CDR3 spans 14 residues. For the CDR3, the DNA is TGTGCCAGCAGCCAAGATTCCAGGGACAATGAGCAGTTCTTC. As protein: CASSQDSRDNEQFF.

The J gene is TRBJ2-5, the V gene TRBV6-1, with D maybe TRBD2 (5 bases). The CDR3 totals 13 residues. Germline CDR1 and CDR2: MNHNS and SASEGT. Trimming took 1 base from V and 2 from J, leaving 5 bases between them. The CDR3 reads CASSEGEQETQYF. In DNA, the CDR3 is TGTGCCAGCAGTGAAGGGGAGCAAGAGACCCAGTACTTC.

CDR3 bases: TGTGCCACCTCCCGCACAGGGGGCGGTGGAAACACCATATATTTT. This translates into CATSRTGGGGNTIYF. This chain links TRBV7-2 with TRBJ1-3; 9 bases line up with TRBD1. V shed 10 bases and J 3 bases; nucleotides not matched to a gene: 10. Per germline, CDR1 SGHTA and CDR2 FQGNSA. The CDR3 sequence is 15 residues long.

The DNA for the CDR3 is TGTGCCAGCAGCGTAGATAGCGGTAGCGGGGGGACCTCCTACGAGCAGTACTTC. It translates to CASSVDSGSGGTSYEQYF. V gene TRBV9 combines with J gene TRBJ2-7; 10 nucleotides align to TRBD2. The CDR3 covers 18 residues. V lost 0 bases and J lost 0; bases outside the gene matches: 9. Germline-derived CDR1 and CDR2 are SGDLS and YYNGEE. The whole variable domain, filled in from reference TRBV9 and TRBJ2-7, reads DSGVTQTPKHLITATGQRVTLRCSPRSGDLSVYWYQQSLDQGLQFLIQYYNGEERAKGNILERFSAQQFPDLHSELNLSSLELGDSALYFCASSVDSGSGGTSYEQYFGPGTRLTVT.

The chain links TRBV7-9 to TRBJ2-1, with unresolved D. Germline loops: CDR1 SEHNR, CDR2 FQNEAQ (reference sequence). The CDR3 has 15 residues. V gave up 11 bases and J gave up 1 base, with 18 bases separating them. The CDR3 bases are TGTGCCGGATTAAGCCCATCCCAGTCCTACAATGAGCAGTTCTTC. Protein product: CAGLSPSQSYNEQFF.

This chain uses TRBV11-3 with TRBJ2-7; 7 nucleotides agree with TRBD1. V gave up 5 bases and J gave up 5 bases; unmatched junction bases: 12. The CDR3 has 15 amino acids. In germline, CDR1 is SGHNT, CDR2 YENEEA. In nucleotides, the CDR3 is TGTGCCAGCAGCAGACCGGGACAGATATTCAACGAGCAGTACTTC. It specifies CASSRPGQIFNEQYF.

J is TRBJ2-7 and V is TRBV7-7; 9 bases match TRBD1. Germline lookup yields CDR1 SSHAT and CDR2 FNYEAQ (reference sequence). Germline trimming cut 5 bases from V and 2 bases from J; bases unmatched to any gene: 22. The CDR3 covers 20 residues. The CDR3 DNA is TGTGCCAGCAGCCCCGAGATAACCGGATGGGACAGGGATCCCCCCTACGAGCAGTACTTC. This sequence encodes CASSPEITGWDRDPPYEQYF.

This rearrangement joins TRBV28 to TRBJ2-5; D is perhaps TRBD1 (6 bases). Trimming took 5 bases from V and 3 from J, leaving 10 bases between them. The CDR3 length is 13 residues. Germline lookup yields CDR1 MDHEN and CDR2 SYDVKM. The CDR3 DNA is TGTGCCAGCAGTCCCGGACAGAAAGAGACCCAGTACTTC. It encodes CASSPGQKETQYF.

The chain couples TRBV7-6 to TRBJ2-3; 8 nucleotides line up with TRBD1. CDR3 length: 16 residues. V trimming: 5 bases; J trimming: 2 bases; junction bases outside the gene matches: 9. Germline lookup yields CDR1 SGHVS and CDR2 FNYEAQ. CDR3 protein: CASSTRTGTFTDTQYF. The CDR3 nucleotides are TGTGCCAGCAGCACCAGGACAGGGACCTTCACAGATACGCAGTATTTT.

This clone was detected a few times. The chain joins TRBV18 to TRBJ1-2; D is ambiguous. The CDR3 sequence is 13 residues long. Germline V CDR1 and CDR2: KGHSH, LQKENI. V was cut by 2 bases and J by 2 bases, with 6 bases left in between. CDR3 in amino acids: CASSPGRNYGYTF. The CDR3 nucleotides are TGTGCCAGCTCACCAGGGCGGAACTATGGCTACACCTTC.

The gene calls are TRBV19 and TRBJ1-5, with 7 bases aligning to TRBD1. Looked up from germline, CDR1 is LNHDA and CDR2 is SQIVND (reference sequence). This CDR3 is 15 amino acids long. Trimming at V came to 5 bases and at J to 3 bases, leaving 7 bases not matched to a gene. CDR3 protein: CASSVTGVYNQPQHF. As DNA, the CDR3 is TGTGCCAGTAGTGTCACAGGGGTCTACAATCAGCCCCAGCATTTT.

This sequence joins TRBV27 and TRBJ2-3; 9 nucleotides align to TRBD1. Germline CDR1 and CDR2: MNHEY and SMNVEV (reference sequence). The V segment lost 4 bases and the J segment 14 bases; nucleotides outside the gene matches: 10. The CDR3 consists of 13 residues. Here the CDR3 reads CASSSAGTGIRYF. CDR3 sequence (DNA): TGTGCCAGCAGTTCCGCCGGGACAGGGATTCGGTATTTT.

The chain recombines TRBV6-5 with TRBJ1-3, with 8 nucleotides matching TRBD1. Germline V lookup: CDR1 MNHEY, CDR2 SVGAGI. With 4 bases clipped from V and 4 bases from J, the junction kept 3 bases outside the gene matches. CDR3 length equals 14 residues. The CDR3 protein is CASSSTGVGNTIYF. DNA for the CDR3: TGTGCCAGCAGTTCGACAGGGGTAGGAAACACCATATATTTT.

The genes are TRBV10-1 and TRBJ1-4; D is possibly TRBD1 (5 bases). Trimming took off 4 bases at V and 10 bases at J, with 25 bases between the two ends. Germline lookup yields CDR1 WNHNN and CDR2 SYGVQD (reference sequence). The CDR3 runs to 17 residues. CDR3 sequence: CASSAGLSRLLGGKLFF. The DNA for the CDR3 is TGCGCCAGCAGTGCCGGTCTAAGCCGGCTTTTGGGGGGAAAACTGTTTTTT.

The chain has TRBV6-1 and TRBJ2-2; D remains ambiguous. The CDR3 runs 12 residues. The V end was cut by 4 bases, the J end by 5 bases, with 5 bases between. Germline V gene data show CDR1 as MNHNS and CDR2 as SASEGT. The CDR3 spells CASSVRTGELFF. The CDR3 DNA follows: TGTGCCAGCAGTGTTCGGACCGGGGAGCTGTTTTTT.

The count of this clone is one. The chain links TRBV7-9 to TRBJ2-7; 7 positions agree with TRBD1. The germline gives CDR1 SEHNR, CDR2 FQNEAQ (reference sequence). The CDR3 covers 17 residues. V gave up 5 bases and J gave up 0 bases; unmatched junction bases: 13. CDR3 bases: TGTGCCAGCAGCCCCCGGGACAGTTGGTCGAGCTCCTACGAGCAGTACTTC. This sequence encodes CASSPRDSWSSSYEQYF.

This chain joins TRBV9 and TRBJ1-2, with a weak D call TRBD1 (5 bases). Between the trimmed V and J ends, which lost 0 bases and 4 bases, there was a span of 10 bases. From germline, CDR1 is SGDLS and CDR2 YYNGEE. This CDR3 contains 14 residues. DNA of the CDR3: TGTGCCAGCAGCGTAGGTCAGGGCGGCTATGGCTACACCTTC. This sequence encodes CASSVGQGGYGYTF.

CDR3 nucleotide sequence: TGTGCCAGCAGCCTCAGCACACAGGGTTTCGATACGCAGTATTTT. Protein sequence: CASSLSTQGFDTQYF. The chain has TRBV9 and TRBJ2-3; a possible D gene is TRBD1 (6 bases). This CDR3 is 15 amino acids long. V lost 4 bases, J lost 6 bases, and 18 bases lay in between. Germline lookup yields CDR1 SGDLS and CDR2 YYNGEE.

This sequence joins TRBV30 and TRBJ1-2, with TRBD1 as a possible D gene (6 bases). This CDR3 contains 13 residues. Trimming removed 0 bases from V and 6 bases from J, with 11 bases in between. In germline, CDR1 is GTSNPN, CDR2 SVGIG (reference sequence). This CDR3 is CAWSVLGGHGYTF. In DNA, the CDR3 is TGTGCCTGGAGTGTCTTGGGGGGCCATGGCTACACCTTC. Full variable domain (remainder filled in from reference TRBV30 and TRBJ1-2): SQTIHQWPATLVQPVGSPLSLECTVEGTSNPNLYWYRQAAGRGLQLLFYSVGIGQISSEVPQNLSASRPQDRQFILSSKKLLLSDSGFYLCAWSVLGGHGYTFGSGTRLTVV.

J is TRBJ2-5 and V is TRBV30; 15 positions agree with TRBD2. The ends lost 4 bases at V and 7 bases at J; junction bases unmatched: 7. The CDR3 extends over 15 amino acids. Germline CDR1 reads GTSNPN; CDR2 reads SVGIG (reference sequence). The CDR3 sequence is CAWIPGLAGGMTQYF. The CDR3 DNA follows: TGTGCCTGGATCCCCGGACTAGCGGGGGGGATGACCCAGTACTTC. The variable domain in full, completed from reference TRBV30 and TRBJ2-5, reads SQTIHQWPATLVQPVGSPLSLECTVEGTSNPNLYWYRQAAGRGLQLLFYSVGIGQISSEVPQNLSASRPQDRQFILSSKKLLLSDSGFYLCAWIPGLAGGMTQYFGPGTRLLVL.

The rearrangement joins TRBV29-1 to TRBJ1-6; D is ambiguous. The CDR3 spans 13 residues. Deletions cut 4 bases from V and 2 bases from J, with 6 bases between. Germline values: CDR1 SQVTM, CDR2 ANQGSEA. The CDR3 sequence is CSVGGTYNSPLHF. The CDR3 coding sequence is TGCAGCGTTGGGGGAACCTATAATTCACCCCTCCACTTT.

This chain links TRBV2 with TRBJ2-2; D remains unclear. V was cut by 11 bases and J by 7 bases, with 26 bases left in between. Germline V gives CDR1 SNHLY, CDR2 FYNNEI. The CDR3 length is 16 residues. CDR3 DNA sequence: TGTGCCTCCTCCTTTCTTCACGGCCGTTCGGGCGGGGAGCTGTTTTTT. Translation: CASSFLHGRSGGELFF.

The genes are TRBV2 and TRBJ2-2; 7 nucleotides line up with TRBD1. The CDR3 is 13 amino acids. V gave up 5 bases and J gave up 4 bases; unmatched junction bases: 1. Germline CDR1 and CDR2: SNHLY and FYNNEI. CDR3 sequence (DNA): TGTGCCAGCAGTAGGACAGGCACCGGGGAGCTGTTTTTT. This codes for CASSRTGTGELFF.

This sequence joins TRBV5-6 and TRBJ2-1; D call uncertain. Germline V CDR1 and CDR2: SGHDT, YYEEEE. The V and J ends lost 5 bases and 4 bases respectively, with 10 bases between them. CDR3 length: 13 residues. For the CDR3, the DNA is TGTGCCAGCAGTATAGGACGGTACAATGAGCAGTTCTTC. Amino acids: CASSIGRYNEQFF.

The rearrangement uses TRBV27 and TRBJ1-6; D ambiguous. Between the trimmed V and J ends, which lost 5 bases and 8 bases, there was a span of 13 bases. Germline CDR1 is MNHEY and CDR2 is SMNVEV (reference sequence). This CDR3 has 14 residues. This CDR3 reads CASSPGRTYSPLHF. In nucleotides, the CDR3 is TGTGCCAGCAGTCCAGGACGGACGTATTCACCCCTCCACTTT.

The sample holds one count of this clone. The chain is built from TRBV7-2 and TRBJ1-6, with 8 bases identical to TRBD1. Per the germline V gene, CDR1 is SGHTA and CDR2 is FQGNSA. The J segment lost 8 bases and the V segment lost 1 base, leaving 1 base of the junction unmatched. The CDR3 is 14 amino acids. The CDR3 reads CASSLGTGYSPLHF. CDR3 sequence (DNA): TGTGCCAGCAGCTTAGGGACAGGGTATTCACCCCTCCACTTT.

Here the CDR3 reads CASSIFSGVTDTEAFF. CDR3 nucleotide sequence: TGTGCCAGTAGTATCTTCTCAGGGGTAACCGACACTGAAGCTTTCTTT. The V and J genes are TRBV19 and TRBJ1-1; TRBD1 might be the D (6 bases). CDR3 length: 16 amino acids. Per the germline V gene, CDR1 is LNHDA and CDR2 is SQIVND (reference sequence). Trimming stripped 3 bases from V and 3 bases from J, with 17 bases between.